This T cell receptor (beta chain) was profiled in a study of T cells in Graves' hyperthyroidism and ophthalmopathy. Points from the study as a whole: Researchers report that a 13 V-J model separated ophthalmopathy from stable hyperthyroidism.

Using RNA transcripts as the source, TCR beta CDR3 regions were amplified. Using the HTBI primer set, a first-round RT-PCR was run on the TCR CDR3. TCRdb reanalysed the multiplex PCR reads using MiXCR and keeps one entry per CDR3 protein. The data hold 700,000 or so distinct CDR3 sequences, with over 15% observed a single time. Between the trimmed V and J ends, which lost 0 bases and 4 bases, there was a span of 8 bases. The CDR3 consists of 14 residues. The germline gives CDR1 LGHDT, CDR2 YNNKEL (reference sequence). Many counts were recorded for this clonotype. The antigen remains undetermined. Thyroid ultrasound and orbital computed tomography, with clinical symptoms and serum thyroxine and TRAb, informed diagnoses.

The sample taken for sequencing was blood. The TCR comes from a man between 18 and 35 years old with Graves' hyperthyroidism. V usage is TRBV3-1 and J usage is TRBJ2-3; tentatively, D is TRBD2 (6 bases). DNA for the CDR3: TGTGCCAGCAGCCAAGATTGGGAGGCAGATACGCAGTATTTT. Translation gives CASSQDWEADTQYF.